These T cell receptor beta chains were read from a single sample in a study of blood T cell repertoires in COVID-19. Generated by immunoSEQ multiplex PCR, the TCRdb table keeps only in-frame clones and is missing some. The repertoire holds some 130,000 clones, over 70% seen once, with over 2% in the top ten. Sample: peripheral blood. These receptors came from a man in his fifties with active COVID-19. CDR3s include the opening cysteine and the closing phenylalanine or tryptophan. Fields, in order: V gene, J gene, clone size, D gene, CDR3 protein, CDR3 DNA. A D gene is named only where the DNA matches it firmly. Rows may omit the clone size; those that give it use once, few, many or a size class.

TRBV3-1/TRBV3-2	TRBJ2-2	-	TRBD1	CASSQRTTGSTGELFF	TGTGCCAGCAGCCAAAGGACGACAGGGAGTACCGGGGAGCTGTTTTTT
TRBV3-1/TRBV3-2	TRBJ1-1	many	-	CASSGGGATEAFF	TGTGCCAGCAGCGGCGGGGGGGCCACTGAAGCTTTCTTT
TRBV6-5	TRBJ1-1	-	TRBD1	CASNSGQGGTEAFF	TGTGCCAGCAATTCGGGACAGGGCGGCACTGAAGCTTTCTTT
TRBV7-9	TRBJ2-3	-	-	CAAEGIDTQYF	TGTGCCGCTGAGGGAATAGATACGCAGTATTTT
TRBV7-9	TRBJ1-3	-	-	CASSPRVQGLGNTIYF	TGTGCCAGCAGCCCAAGGGTCCAGGGCCTGGGAAACACCATATATTTT
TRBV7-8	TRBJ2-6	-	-	CASSLESRRVFAGANVLTF	TGTGCCAGCAGCTTAGAGTCGAGACGGGTTTTCGCTGGGGCCAACGTCCTGACTTTC
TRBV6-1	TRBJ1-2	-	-	CASSDFPYGYTF	TGTGCCAGCAGTGATTTCCCGTATGGCTACACCTTC
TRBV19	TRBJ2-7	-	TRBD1	CASSMSGTGYSYEQYF	TGTGCCAGTAGTATGTCCGGGACAGGGTACTCCTACGAGCAGTACTTC
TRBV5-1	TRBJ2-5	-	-	CASSLAPAAETQYF	TGCGCCAGCAGCTTGGCTCCAGCGGCGGAGACCCAGTACTTC
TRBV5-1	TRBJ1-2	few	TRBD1	CASSDGQGLNYGYTF	TGCGCCAGCAGCGACGGACAGGGCCTTAACTATGGCTACACCTTC
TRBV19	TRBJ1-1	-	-	CASSPQRAAPNTEAFF	TGTGCCAGTAGTCCCCAGAGGGCCGCACCGAACACTGAAGCTTTCTTT
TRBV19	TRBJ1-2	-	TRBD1	CATHRDRGSYGYTF	TGTGCCACTCACCGGGACAGGGGTAGCTATGGCTACACCTTC
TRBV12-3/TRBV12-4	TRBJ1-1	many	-	CASISMLNTEAFF	TGTGCCAGCATCTCAATGCTAAACACTGAAGCTTTCTTT
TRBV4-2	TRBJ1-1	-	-	CASSQDLNTEAFF	TGTGCCAGCAGCCAAGACCTCAACACTGAAGCTTTCTTT
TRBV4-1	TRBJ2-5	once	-	CASSQDRGGDQETQYF	TGCGCCAGCAGCCAAGACCGAGGGGGGGACCAAGAGACCCAGTACTTC
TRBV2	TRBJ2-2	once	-	CASSEAGADGELFF	TGTGCCAGCAGTGAGGCAGGGGCGGACGGGGAGCTGTTTTTT
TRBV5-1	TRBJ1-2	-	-	CASSTRASYGYTF	TGCGCCAGCAGCACCCGCGCCTCCTATGGCTACACCTTC